This T cell receptor (beta chain) was retrieved from a study of Graves' ophthalmopathy and Graves' hyperthyroidism. A remark on this clonotype: The antigen is unknown.

Study-wide findings and caveats: The study's model predicted ophthalmopathy progression at about 68% sensitivity and 72% to 75% specificity.

Amplifying from RNA transcripts, the study obtained TCR beta CDR3 regions. An opening RT-PCR round employed HTBI primers and preceded a second-round multiplex PCR. MiXCR was run by TCRdb on the multiplex PCR reads, yielding one entry per CDR3 protein. The data contain around 670,000 distinct CDR3 sequences, 40% of them singletons. Orbital computed tomography, thyroid ultrasound, TRAb, serum thyroxine and clinical symptoms formed the basis of diagnosis. The CDR3 runs to 17 residues. From germline, CDR1 is MGHDK and CDR2 SYGVNS. The V segment lost 5 bases and the J segment 8 bases; nucleotides outside the gene matches: 12.

The receptor was isolated from an adult man with Graves' ophthalmopathy. The chain combines TRBV25-1 with TRBJ2-2; 12 bases line up with TRBD2. The sample comprised peripheral blood. The CDR3: CASSFSLAGGPDGELFF. In nucleotides, the CDR3 is TGTGCCAGCAGTTTCTCCCTAGCGGGAGGGCCTGATGGGGAGCTGTTTTTT.